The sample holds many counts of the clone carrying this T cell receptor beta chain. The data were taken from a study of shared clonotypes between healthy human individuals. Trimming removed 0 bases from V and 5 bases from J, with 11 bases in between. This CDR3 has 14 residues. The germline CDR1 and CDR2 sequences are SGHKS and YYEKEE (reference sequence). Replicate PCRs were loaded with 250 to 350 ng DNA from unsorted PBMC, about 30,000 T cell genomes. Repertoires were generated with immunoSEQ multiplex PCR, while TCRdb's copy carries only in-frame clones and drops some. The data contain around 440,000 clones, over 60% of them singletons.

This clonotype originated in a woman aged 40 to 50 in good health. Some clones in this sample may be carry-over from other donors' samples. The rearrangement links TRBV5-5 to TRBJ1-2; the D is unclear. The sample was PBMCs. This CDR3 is CASSLAASGYGYTF. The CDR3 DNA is TGTGCCAGCAGCTTGGCCGCCAGTGGGTATGGCTACACCTTC.